This is a list of T cell receptor beta chains from one sample in a study of T cell changes during pregnancy in multiple sclerosis. Assay used: immunoSEQ multiplex PCR; TCRdb lists only in-frame clones, some missing. The sample consists of approximately 84,000 clones, around 94% of them appearing once. The starting material was peripheral blood, obtained in the second trimester of pregnancy. All receptors come from a female donor in good health, enrolled as a control in a pregnancy study. The CDR3 runs from the conserved cysteine through the conserved F or W. D genes are given only for firm matches. Only some rows state a clone size, as once, few, many or a class for expanded clones.

d_call | clone_size | j_call | v_call | cdr3_aa | cdr3_nt
TRBD1 | - | TRBJ1-3 | TRBV4-1 | CASSQGGQGSGNTIYF | TGCGCCAGCAGCCAGGGAGGACAGGGCTCTGGAAACACCATATATTTT
TRBD1 | once | TRBJ1-5 | TRBV7-8 | CASSSWDRGGGQPQHF | TGTGCCAGCAGCTCCTGGGACAGGGGGGGCGGTCAGCCCCAGCATTTT
- | - | TRBJ2-4 | TRBV2 | CASSEFVVLEGKNIQYF | TGTGCCAGCAGTGAATTCGTAGTCTTGGAGGGGAAAAACATTCAGTACTTC
- | - | TRBJ2-5 | TRBV18 | CASSPTSSGETQYF | TGTGCCAGCTCACCGACCTCCTCGGGGGAGACCCAGTACTTC
TRBD2 | - | TRBJ2-1 | TRBV5-4 | CASSLAPSGNDEQFF | TGTGCCAGCAGCTTGGCCCCTAGCGGGAACGATGAGCAGTTCTTC
- | - | TRBJ2-7 | TRBV14 | CASSQVRGYEQYF | TGTGCCAGCAGCCAAGTTAGGGGCTACGAGCAGTACTTC
TRBD1 | - | TRBJ2-1 | TRBV25-1 | CASSPGTEYNEQFF | TGTGCCAGCAGCCCCGGGACAGAATACAATGAGCAGTTCTTC
TRBD1 | - | TRBJ1-1 | TRBV5-1 | CASSFQGDTEAFF | TGCGCCAGCAGCTTTCAGGGGGACACTGAAGCTTTCTTT
TRBD2 | - | TRBJ2-3 | TRBV7-2 | CASSLRILAGGPKDTQYF | TGTGCCAGCAGCCTGCGAATTTTAGCGGGAGGGCCAAAGGATACGCAGTATTTT
- | - | TRBJ1-1 | TRBV11-2 | CASSRYRGTEAFF | TGTGCCAGCAGTAGGTATCGGGGTACTGAAGCTTTCTTT
TRBD1 | - | TRBJ1-4 | TRBV15 | CATSRDFQGGEKLFF | TGTGCCACCAGCAGAGATTTCCAGGGGGGTGAAAAACTGTTTTTT
TRBD2 | once | TRBJ2-3 | TRBV5-4 | CASSSGLAGVSTDTQYF | TGTGCCAGCAGCAGTGGACTAGCGGGAGTCTCCACAGATACGCAGTATTTT
- | - | TRBJ2-7 | TRBV6-6 | CASSYSLSGYEQYF | TGTGCCAGCAGTTACTCGCTGTCGGGCTACGAGCAGTACTTC
- | - | TRBJ1-3 | TRBV7-2 | CASTPEPTRNTIYF | TGTGCCAGCACCCCCGAACCAACAAGAAACACCATATATTTT
- | once | TRBJ2-7 | TRBV4-1 | CASSQRSSGYYEQYF | TGCGCCAGCAGCCAACGTTCCAGCGGGTACTACGAGCAGTACTTC
- | - | TRBJ1-5 | TRBV7-8 | CASSLNSGRDQPQHF | TGTGCCAGCAGCTTAAACTCTGGGCGGGATCAGCCCCAGCATTTT
TRBD2 | - | TRBJ2-5 | TRBV19 | CASSISPAGGQKETQYF | TGTGCCAGTAGTATATCTCCAGCGGGAGGGCAAAAAGAGACCCAGTACTTC
- | - | TRBJ1-2 | TRBV5-6 | CASSFYGGAGYTF | TGTGCCAGCAGCTTTTATGGTGGGGCCGGCTACACCTTC
TRBD1 | - | TRBJ2-7 | TRBV29-1 | CSALTGGGYEQYF | TGCAGCGCCCTGACAGGGGGAGGCTACGAGCAGTACTTC
TRBD2 | - | TRBJ2-3 | TRBV5-6 | CASSIRTSGRATDTQYF | TGTGCCAGCAGCATCCGGACTAGCGGGAGGGCCACAGATACGCAGTATTTT
TRBD2 | - | TRBJ2-2 | TRBV9 | CASSMGLAGTSTGELFF | TGTGCCAGCAGCATGGGACTAGCGGGGACAAGTACCGGGGAGCTGTTTTTT
- | - | TRBJ1-5 | TRBV27 | CASSLTTAPLGLPQHF | TGTGCCAGCAGTTTAACGACAGCTCCTTTGGGTCTGCCCCAGCATTTT
- | - | TRBJ2-7 | TRBV11-2 | CASSRVGLEQYF | TGTGCCAGCAGCCGCGTGGGCCTCGAGCAGTACTTC
TRBD2 | - | TRBJ2-5 | TRBV5-1 | CASSSGTSGIFHQETQYF | TGCGCCAGCAGCTCAGGGACTAGCGGGATATTTCACCAAGAGACCCAGTACTTC
TRBD1 | - | TRBJ1-4 | TRBV19 | CASSRDRGDEKLFF | TGTGCCAGTAGTAGGGACAGGGGGGACGAAAAACTGTTTTTT
- | - | TRBJ1-5 | TRBV9 | CASSATPLSNQPQHF | TGTGCCAGCAGTGCGACACCACTGAGCAATCAGCCCCAGCATTTT
TRBD2 | - | TRBJ2-2 | TRBV2 | CASREVAGKAGELFF | TGTGCCAGCAGAGAAGTAGCGGGAAAAGCCGGGGAGCTGTTTTTT